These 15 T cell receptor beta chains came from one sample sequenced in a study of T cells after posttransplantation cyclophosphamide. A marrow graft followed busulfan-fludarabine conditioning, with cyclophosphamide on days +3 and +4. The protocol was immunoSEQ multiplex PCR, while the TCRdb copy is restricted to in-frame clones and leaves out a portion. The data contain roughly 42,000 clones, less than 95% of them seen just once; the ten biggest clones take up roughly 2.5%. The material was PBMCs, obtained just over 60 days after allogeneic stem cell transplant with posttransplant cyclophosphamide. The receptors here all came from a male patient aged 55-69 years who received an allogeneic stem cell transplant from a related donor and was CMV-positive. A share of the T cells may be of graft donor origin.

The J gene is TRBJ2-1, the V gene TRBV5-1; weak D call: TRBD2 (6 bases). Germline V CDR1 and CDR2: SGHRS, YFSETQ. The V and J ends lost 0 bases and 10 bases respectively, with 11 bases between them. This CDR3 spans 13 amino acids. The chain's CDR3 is CASSLVGRGEQFF. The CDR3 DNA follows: TGCGCCAGCAGCTTGGTCGGCCGGGGGGAGCAGTTCTTC.

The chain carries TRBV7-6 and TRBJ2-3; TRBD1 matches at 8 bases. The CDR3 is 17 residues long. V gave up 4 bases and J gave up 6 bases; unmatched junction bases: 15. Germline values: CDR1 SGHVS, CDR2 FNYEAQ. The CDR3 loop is CASSSSPGQAKSDTQYF. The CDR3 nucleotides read TGTGCCAGCAGCTCGAGCCCGGGACAGGCTAAATCGGATACGCAGTATTTT.

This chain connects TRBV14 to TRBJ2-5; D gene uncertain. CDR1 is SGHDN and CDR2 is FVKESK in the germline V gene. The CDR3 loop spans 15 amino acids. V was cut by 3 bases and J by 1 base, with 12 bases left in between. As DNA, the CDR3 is TGTGCCAGCAGCCACCAACTTGGTACCCAAGAGACCCAGTACTTC. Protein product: CASSHQLGTQETQYF.

The CDR3 coding sequence is TGCGCCAGCAGCTTGGAACAGGGCCCTTTCGGGGAGCTGTTTTTT. It specifies CASSLEQGPFGELFF. V and J are TRBV5-1 and TRBJ2-2; maybe TRBD1 (6 bases). V was trimmed by 0 bases and J by 7 bases, leaving 13 bases between them. Per the germline V gene, CDR1 is SGHRS and CDR2 is YFSETQ. CDR3 size: 15 residues.

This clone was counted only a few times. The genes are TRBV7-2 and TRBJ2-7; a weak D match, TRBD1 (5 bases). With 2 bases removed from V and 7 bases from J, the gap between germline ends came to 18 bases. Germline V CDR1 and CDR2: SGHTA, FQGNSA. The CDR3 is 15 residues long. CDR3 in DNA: TGTGCCAGCAGCTTACTGAACAGGTGGCAAGGGGAGCAGTACTTC. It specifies CASSLLNRWQGEQYF.

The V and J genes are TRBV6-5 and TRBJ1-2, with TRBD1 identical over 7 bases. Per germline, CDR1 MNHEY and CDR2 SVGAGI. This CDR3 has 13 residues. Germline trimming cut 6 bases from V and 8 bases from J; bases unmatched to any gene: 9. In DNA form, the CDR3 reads TGTGCCAGCAGCCTAAACAGGGGTGAAGGCTACACCTTC. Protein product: CASSLNRGEGYTF.

CDR3 sequence reads: CASILRVAGEAPQGREQFF. CDR3 in DNA: TGTGCCAGCATCCTACGAGTGGCGGGGGAAGCCCCTCAGGGGCGTGAGCAGTTCTTC. The J gene is TRBJ2-1, the V gene TRBV27; possible D gene TRBD2, 7 bases. The CDR3 length is 19 residues. V lost 7 bases to trimming and J lost 9 bases, with 34 bases between them. The germline V gene encodes CDR1 MNHEY and CDR2 SMNVEV (reference sequence).

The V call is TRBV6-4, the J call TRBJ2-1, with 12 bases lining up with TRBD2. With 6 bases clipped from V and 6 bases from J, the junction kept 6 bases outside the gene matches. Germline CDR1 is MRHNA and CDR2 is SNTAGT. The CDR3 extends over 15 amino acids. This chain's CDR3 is CASSSLAGGSNEQFF. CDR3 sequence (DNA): TGTGCCAGCAGCTCACTAGCGGGGGGTAGCAATGAGCAGTTCTTC.

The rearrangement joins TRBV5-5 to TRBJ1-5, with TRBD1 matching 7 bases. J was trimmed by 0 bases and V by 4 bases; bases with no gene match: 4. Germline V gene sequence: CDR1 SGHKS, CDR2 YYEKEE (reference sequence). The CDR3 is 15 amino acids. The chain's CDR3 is CASSVGQYSNQPQHF. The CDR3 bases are TGTGCCAGCAGCGTGGGACAGTATAGCAATCAGCCCCAGCATTTT.

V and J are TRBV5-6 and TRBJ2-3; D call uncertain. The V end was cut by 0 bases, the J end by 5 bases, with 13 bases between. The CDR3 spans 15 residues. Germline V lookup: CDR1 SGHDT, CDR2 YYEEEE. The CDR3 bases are TGTGCCAGCAGCTTGGGGGCAGGTGCCAAAGATACGCAGTATTTT. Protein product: CASSLGAGAKDTQYF.

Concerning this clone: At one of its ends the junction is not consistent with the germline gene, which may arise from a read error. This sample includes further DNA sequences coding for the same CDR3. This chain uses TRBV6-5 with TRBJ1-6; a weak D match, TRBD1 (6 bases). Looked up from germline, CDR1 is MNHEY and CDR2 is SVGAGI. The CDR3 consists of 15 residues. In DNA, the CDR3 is TGTGCCAGCAACAAAGAGGGGGGGTCAAATTCCCCCCTCCACTTT. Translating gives CASNKEGGSNSPLHF.

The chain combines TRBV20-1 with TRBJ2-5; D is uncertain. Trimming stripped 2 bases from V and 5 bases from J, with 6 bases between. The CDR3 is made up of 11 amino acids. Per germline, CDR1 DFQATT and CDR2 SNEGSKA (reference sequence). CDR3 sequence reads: CSARLRETQYF. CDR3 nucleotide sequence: TGCAGTGCTAGACTCAGGGAGACCCAGTACTTC.

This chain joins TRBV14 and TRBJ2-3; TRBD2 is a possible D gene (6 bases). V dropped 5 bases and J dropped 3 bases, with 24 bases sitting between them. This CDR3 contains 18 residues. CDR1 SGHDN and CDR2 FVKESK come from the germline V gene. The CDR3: CASSSLLAGTQGTDTQYF. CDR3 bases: TGTGCCAGCAGCTCCCTACTGGCGGGGACTCAAGGAACAGATACGCAGTATTTT. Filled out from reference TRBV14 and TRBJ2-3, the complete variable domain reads EAGVTQFPSHSVIEKGQTVTLRCDPISGHDNLYWYRRVMGKEIKFLLHFVKESKQDESGMPNNRFLAERTGGTYSTLKVQPAELEDSGVYFCASSSLLAGTQGTDTQYFGPGTRLTVL.

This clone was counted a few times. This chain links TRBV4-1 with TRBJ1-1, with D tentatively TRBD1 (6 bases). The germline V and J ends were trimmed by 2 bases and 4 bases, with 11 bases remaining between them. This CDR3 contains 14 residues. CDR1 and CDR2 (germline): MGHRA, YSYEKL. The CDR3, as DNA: TGCGCCAGCAGCCAACGTGGGGGCGGCACTGAAGCTTTCTTT. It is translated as CASSQRGGGTEAFF.

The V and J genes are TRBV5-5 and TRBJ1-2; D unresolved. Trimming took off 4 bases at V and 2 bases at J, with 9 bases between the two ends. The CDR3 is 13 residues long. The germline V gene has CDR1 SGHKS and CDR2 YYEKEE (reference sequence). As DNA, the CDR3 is TGTGCCAGCAGCCAACTCGGGAACTATGGCTACACCTTC. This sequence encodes CASSQLGNYGYTF.